The 14 T cell receptor beta chains listed next were all sequenced from one sample in a study of blood T cell repertoires in COVID-19. Profiling relied on immunoSEQ multiplex PCR, and the TCRdb table lists in-frame clones only, not all of them. The repertoire holds over 150,000 clones, with more than 85% as singletons. Specimen: peripheral blood. These receptor sequences come from a man in his fifties or sixties with COVID-19, enrolled during active disease.

The chain links TRBV5-6 to TRBJ2-1, with D possibly matching TRBD2 (6 bases). The CDR3 sequence is 15 residues long. V dropped 5 bases and J dropped 1 base, with 13 bases sitting between them. Germline CDR1 and CDR2: SGHDT and YYEEEE. The CDR3 nucleotides are TGTGCCAGCAGGCCGGGACTCTTATCCTACAATGAGCAGTTCTTC. Translating gives CASRPGLLSYNEQFF.

The CDR3 here is CASSPQQGGDTQYF. The CDR3 DNA sequence: TGTGCCAGCTCACCCCAACAGGGGGGAGATACGCAGTATTTT. This rearrangement joins TRBV18 to TRBJ2-3; 8 bases agree with TRBD1. This CDR3 has 14 amino acids. Germline trimming cut 3 bases from V and 5 bases from J; bases unmatched to any gene: 4. Germline-derived CDR1 and CDR2 are KGHSH and LQKENI. The complete variable domain, with remaining parts taken from reference TRBV18 and TRBJ2-3, reads NAGVMQNPRHLVRRRGQEARLRCSPMKGHSHVYWYRQLPEEGLKFMVYLQKENIIDESGMPKERFSAEFPKEGPSILRIQQVVRGDSAAYFCASSPQQGGDTQYFGPGTRLTVL.

This clone was detected only a few times. J is TRBJ2-1 and V is TRBV15, with 9 nucleotides matching TRBD2. The CDR3 has 15 amino acids. V shed 1 base, J shed 8 bases, and the junction held 6 bases outside the gene matches. Germline V gene data show CDR1 as LNHNV and CDR2 as YYDKDF (reference sequence). The CDR3 DNA is TGTGCCACCAGCAGAGGGGGTAGCGGGAGCGATGAGCAGTTCTTC. As protein: CATSRGGSGSDEQFF.

This clone has more than one count but fewer than ten. This chain uses TRBV25-1 with TRBJ1-6; TRBD1 might be the D (6 bases). CDR3 size: 14 residues. Trimming stripped 3 bases from V and 12 bases from J, with 15 bases between. Germline V CDR1 and CDR2: MGHDK, SYGVNS. The CDR3: CASSDRGRWGPLHF. DNA for the CDR3: TGTGCCAGCAGTGACAGGGGTAGGTGGGGACCCCTCCACTTT. Filled out from reference TRBV25-1 and TRBJ1-6, the complete variable domain reads EADIYQTPRYLVIGTGKKITLECSQTMGHDKMYWYQQDPGMELHLIHYSYGVNSTEKGDLSSESTVSRIRTEHFPLTLESARPSHTSQYLCASSDRGRWGPLHFGNGTRLTVT.

The chain has TRBV2 and TRBJ2-7; 7 positions agree with TRBD2. CDR1 is SNHLY and CDR2 is FYNNEI in the germline V gene. Trimming removed 7 bases from V and 2 bases from J; junction bases left unmatched: 11. The CDR3 has 15 residues. The CDR3 here is CASTPQTSRAYEQYF. CDR3 nucleotides: TGTGCCAGCACCCCCCAGACTAGCAGAGCCTACGAGCAGTACTTC.

The genes are TRBV7-9 and TRBJ1-2; D uncertain. V was trimmed by 1 base and J by 6 bases, leaving 9 bases between them. Germline CDR1 SEHNR, CDR2 FQNEAQ (reference sequence). The CDR3 has 13 residues. This chain's CDR3 is CASSLVSGDGYTF. The CDR3 DNA reads as TGTGCCAGCAGCTTAGTAAGCGGGGATGGCTACACCTTC.

V usage is TRBV5-1 and J usage is TRBJ2-4; 7 bases line up with TRBD1. This CDR3 comprises 17 residues. Germline CDR1 reads SGHRS; CDR2 reads YFSETQ. Trimming cost V 4 bases and J 3 bases; bases outside gene matches: 13. CDR3 residues: CASSGPGLQGSKNIQYF. The CDR3 DNA sequence: TGCGCCAGCAGCGGGCCGGGCTTACAGGGGAGCAAAAACATTCAGTACTTC.

This clone was picked up one time. This chain uses TRBV18 with TRBJ1-1; 8 bases are a match to TRBD1. Germline V lookup: CDR1 KGHSH, CDR2 LQKENI. The CDR3 runs 14 residues. J was trimmed by 1 base and V by 4 bases; bases with no gene match: 2. The CDR3 spells CASSLGQGNTEAFF. CDR3 nucleotides: TGTGCCAGCTCACTAGGACAGGGGAACACTGAAGCTTTCTTT.

This chain links TRBV12-3 or TRBV12-4 with TRBJ2-3; D unresolved. The CDR3 length is 12 residues. Trimming pared 5 bases from V and 5 bases from J, leaving 8 bases between. The CDR3 DNA is TGTGCCAGCAGTCGGTCACTAGATACGCAGTATTTT. It is translated as CASSRSLDTQYF.

The rearrangement joins TRBV14 to TRBJ2-3; possible D gene TRBD2, 6 bases. Germline V lookup: CDR1 SGHDN, CDR2 FVKESK. The CDR3 sequence is 15 residues long. Trimming removed 1 base from V and 8 bases from J, with 16 bases in between. The CDR3 spells CASSQASGGVFTQYF. Written as DNA, the CDR3 is TGTGCCAGCAGCCAAGCCTCAGGAGGGGTATTTACGCAGTATTTT.

V usage is TRBV7-6 and J usage is TRBJ1-4, with TRBD1 matching 9 bases. CDR1 is SGHVS and CDR2 is FNYEAQ in the germline V gene. V lost 1 base to trimming and J lost 3 bases; unmatched junction nucleotides: 12. The CDR3 consists of 19 residues. The CDR3 nucleotides read TGTGCCAGCAGCTTAGAACCCTCGACAGGGGGTAGTGCTAATGAAAAACTGTTTTTT. Its protein is CASSLEPSTGGSANEKLFF.

V gene TRBV6-5 combines with J gene TRBJ1-2; 8 nucleotides align to TRBD1. Trimming removed 5 bases from V and 4 bases from J; junction bases left unmatched: 9. Germline CDR1 and CDR2: MNHEY and SVGAGI. The CDR3 is made up of 15 amino acids. The CDR3 reads CASSRGDRGGYGYTF. The DNA for the CDR3 is TGTGCCAGCAGTCGAGGTGACAGGGGCGGCTATGGCTACACCTTC.

The rearrangement links TRBV6-5 to TRBJ2-7, with TRBD1 identical over 8 bases. CDR1 MNHEY and CDR2 SVGAGI come from the germline V gene. The J segment lost 2 bases and the V segment lost 0 bases, leaving 6 bases of the junction unmatched. The CDR3 spans 16 residues. CDR3 protein: CASSYSTAGGTYEQYF. The CDR3, as DNA: TGTGCCAGCAGTTACTCGACGGCAGGGGGCACCTACGAGCAGTACTTC.

The J gene is TRBJ1-2, the V gene TRBV7-2; a possible D gene is TRBD1 (6 bases). V shed 6 bases and J shed 7 bases, with 18 bases lying between them. CDR3 length equals 14 residues. Germline lookup yields CDR1 SGHTA and CDR2 FQGNSA. The CDR3 here is CASRYSTGFFGYTF. CDR3 DNA sequence: TGTGCCAGCAGATATTCAACAGGGTTCTTTGGCTACACCTTC.